These T cell receptor beta chains were read from a single sample in a study of cytomegalovirus exposure and HLA in healthy donors. Libraries were prepared by immunoSEQ multiplex PCR; TCRdb keeps only in-frame clonotypes and omits some of them. The sample gives some 200,000 clones, 70% of which show up once; approximately 2.5% is in the top ten. Sequencing was performed on PBMCs. The receptors were sampled from a man aged 35 to 55 in good health and CMV-seropositive. Both conserved end residues are part of each CDR3. D genes are given only for firm matches. Not every row has a clone size; where given, it reads once, few, many or a size class.

abundance,d_gene,j_gene,v_gene,CDR3nt,CDR3aa
.,.,TRBJ2-5,TRBV19,TGTGCCAGTAGTATGACGGGCCAAGAGACCCAGTACTTC,CASSMTGQETQYF
.,TRBD1,TRBJ2-1,TRBV11-2,TGTGCCAGCAGCCTGACAGGGCTAGACTACAATGAGCAGTTCTTC,CASSLTGLDYNEQFF
.,.,TRBJ2-1,TRBV7-6,TGTGCCAGCAGCCTCCGAGGTGGTGAGCAGTTCTTC,CASSLRGGEQFF
.,TRBD1,TRBJ2-7,TRBV7-9,TGTGCCAGCAGCGCCCGGACAGGGAAGGACTACGAGCAGTACTTC,CASSARTGKDYEQYF
few,.,TRBJ2-1,TRBV7-6,TGTGCCAGCAGCCGAGGAGCGGCGAGTGAGCAGTTCTTC,CASSRGAASEQFF
.,.,TRBJ1-5,TRBV7-2,TGTGCCAGCAGCTCCGAGGGGGGGCCCAATCAGCCCCAGCATTTT,CASSSEGGPNQPQHF
.,.,TRBJ2-7,TRBV5-4,TGTGCCAGCAGCGCGCGCGAAAGCTCCTACGAGCAGTACTTC,CASSARESSYEQYF
.,TRBD1,TRBJ2-7,TRBV5-1,TGCGCCAGCAGCCCGGTAACAGGGGGGTCCTACGAGCAGTACTTC,CASSPVTGGSYEQYF
.,TRBD2,TRBJ2-5,TRBV19,TGTGCCACCGGGAGCGGGGGAGAGACCCAGTACTTC,CATGSGGETQYF
.,.,TRBJ1-1,TRBV19,TGTGCCAGTAACACGGGGAATCGCGCTGAAGCTTTCTTT,CASNTGNRAEAFF
few,TRBD1,TRBJ1-1,TRBV5-1,TGCGCCAGCAGCTTGGCCACAGGGGGCCTGATCACTGAAGCTTTCTTT,CASSLATGGLITEAFF
.,TRBD2,TRBJ2-3,TRBV10-3,TGTGCCATCGGATTAGCGGGGGACCGCACAGATACGCAGTATTTT,CAIGLAGDRTDTQYF
.,.,TRBJ1-2,TRBV6-5,TGTGCCAGCAGCCCGACGGGCTATGGCTACACCTTC,CASSPTGYGYTF
.,.,TRBJ2-5,TRBV5-1,TGCGCCAGCAGCTCAGGGGGAGGAGAGACCCAGTACTTC,CASSSGGGETQYF
.,TRBD1,TRBJ2-1,TRBV5-1,TGCGCCAGCAGAATAACCGGGACAGGGGGCGGGAATGAGCAGTTCTTC,CASRITGTGGGNEQFF
.,.,TRBJ1-2,TRBV2,TGTGCCAGCAGTGATGGGGGGGAAGGCTACACCTTC,CASSDGGEGYTF
.,.,TRBJ1-2,TRBV5-4,TGTGCCAGCAGTTTGATATGGGGGGATGGCTACACCTTC,CASSLIWGDGYTF
once,.,TRBJ2-1,TRBV7-2,TGTGCCAGCAGCCCCCGGGGGGCCAATGAGCAGTTCTTC,CASSPRGANEQFF
.,.,TRBJ1-1,TRBV5-1,TGCGCCAGCAGCTTGGACCCCCAGGGCGAAGCTTTCTTT,CASSLDPQGEAFF
.,TRBD2,TRBJ2-3,TRBV5-6,TGTGCCAGCAGCCTAACCCGGGACTACCCAGATACGCAGTATTTT,CASSLTRDYPDTQYF
.,TRBD2,TRBJ2-2,TRBV7-3,TGTGCCAGCAGCTTACTTGCGGGGGGGGAGTCCGGGGAGCTGTTTTTT,CASSLLAGGESGELFF
.,TRBD1,TRBJ1-4,TRBV18,TGTGCCAGCTCACCGGCCGGGACAGTGCGTGAAAAACTGTTTTTT,CASSPAGTVREKLFF
.,.,TRBJ1-1,TRBV5-5,TGTGCCAGCAGCTTTGCGGTAAAGACGATGAACACTGAAGCTTTCTTT,CASSFAVKTMNTEAFF
once,TRBD1,TRBJ1-2,TRBV6-1,TGTGCCAGCAGGCCACAGGGGGCTGTCTATGGCTACACCTTC,CASRPQGAVYGYTF
.,TRBD1,TRBJ2-7,TRBV6-5,TGTGCCAGCAGTCCCGGACAGGGGTCCTACGAGCAGTACTTC,CASSPGQGSYEQYF
few,.,TRBJ1-4,TRBV4-1,TGCGCCAGCAGCCCTAGCGGCCTTAATGAAAAACTGTTTTTT,CASSPSGLNEKLFF
.,.,TRBJ2-7,TRBV4-2,TGTGCCAGCAGCCAAGCGGGGGAGACCTACGAGCAGTACTTC,CASSQAGETYEQYF
.,TRBD1,TRBJ1-4,TRBV15,TGTGCCACCAGCAGACCTGACAGGGGTTTGTGGAAACTGTTTTTT,CATSRPDRGLWKLFF